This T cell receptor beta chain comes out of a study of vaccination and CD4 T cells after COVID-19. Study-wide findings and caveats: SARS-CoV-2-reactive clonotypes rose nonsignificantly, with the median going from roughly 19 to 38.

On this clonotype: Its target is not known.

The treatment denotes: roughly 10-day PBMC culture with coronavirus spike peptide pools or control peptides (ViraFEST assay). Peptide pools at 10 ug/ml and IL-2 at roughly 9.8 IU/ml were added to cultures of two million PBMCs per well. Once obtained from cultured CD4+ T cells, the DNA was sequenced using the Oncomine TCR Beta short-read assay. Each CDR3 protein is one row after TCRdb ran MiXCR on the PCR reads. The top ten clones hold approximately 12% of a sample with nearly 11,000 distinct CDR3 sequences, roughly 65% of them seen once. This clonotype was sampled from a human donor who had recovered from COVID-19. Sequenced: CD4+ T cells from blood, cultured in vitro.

This CDR3 is CSARGRATRDTQYF. Written as DNA, the CDR3 is TGCAGTGCTAGAGGGCGGGCTACGAGAGATACGCAGTATTTT. The V call is TRBV20-1, the J call TRBJ2-3; possibly TRBD2 for D (5 bases). Germline V gene lookup returns CDR1 DFQATT and CDR2 SNEGSKA (reference sequence). The CDR3 runs to 14 residues. V dropped 1 base and J dropped 5 bases, with 13 bases sitting between them.